This T cell receptor (beta chain) was profiled in a study of cytomegalovirus exposure and HLA in healthy donors. Findings and caveats of the study: In the analysis, some V segments, TRBV6-2 and TRBV6-3 included, were excluded as indistinguishable.

Turning to this clone: Its antigen remains unidentified.

The CDR3 has 13 amino acids. Germline V lookup: CDR1 SQVTM, CDR2 ANQGSEA. V dropped 8 bases and J dropped 5 bases, with 18 bases sitting between them. With 60 Vbeta and 13 Jbeta primers, the PCR was carried out. Profiled with immunoSEQ multiplex PCR; TCRdb holds only in-frame clones, not every one. The sample gives approximately 110,000 clones, around 67% of which show up once; around 5% is in the top ten. This receptor was obtained from a man in his sixties in good health and CMV-seropositive. Sequenced: PBMCs. This chain links TRBV29-1 with TRBJ1-2; D gene uncertain. The CDR3 DNA follows: TGCAGCTCATTAATTCCGGGTGGGTATGGCTACACCTTC. Translation gives CSSLIPGGYGYTF.